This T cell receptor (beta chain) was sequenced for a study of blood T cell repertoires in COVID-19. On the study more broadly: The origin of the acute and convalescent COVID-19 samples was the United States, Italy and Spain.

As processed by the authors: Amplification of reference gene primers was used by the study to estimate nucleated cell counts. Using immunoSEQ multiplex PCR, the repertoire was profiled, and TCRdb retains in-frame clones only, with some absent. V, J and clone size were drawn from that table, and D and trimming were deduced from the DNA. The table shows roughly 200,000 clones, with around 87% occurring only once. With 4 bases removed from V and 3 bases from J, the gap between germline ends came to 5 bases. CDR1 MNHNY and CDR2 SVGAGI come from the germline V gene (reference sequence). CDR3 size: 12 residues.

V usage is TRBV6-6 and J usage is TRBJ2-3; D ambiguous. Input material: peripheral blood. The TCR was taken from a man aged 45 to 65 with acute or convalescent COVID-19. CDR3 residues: CASSFGTDTQYF. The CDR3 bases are TGTGCCAGCAGTTTCGGGACAGATACGCAGTATTTT.